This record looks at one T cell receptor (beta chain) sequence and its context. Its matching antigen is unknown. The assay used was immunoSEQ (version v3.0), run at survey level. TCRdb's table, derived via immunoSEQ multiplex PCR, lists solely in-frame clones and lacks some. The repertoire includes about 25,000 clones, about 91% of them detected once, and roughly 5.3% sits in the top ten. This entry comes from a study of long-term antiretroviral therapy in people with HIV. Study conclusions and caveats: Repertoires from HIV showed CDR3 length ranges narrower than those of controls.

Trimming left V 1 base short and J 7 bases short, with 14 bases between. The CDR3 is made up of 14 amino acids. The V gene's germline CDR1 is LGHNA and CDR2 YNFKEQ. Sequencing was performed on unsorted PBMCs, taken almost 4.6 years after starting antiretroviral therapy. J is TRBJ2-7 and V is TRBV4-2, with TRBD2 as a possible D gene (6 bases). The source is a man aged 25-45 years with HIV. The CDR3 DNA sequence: TGTGCCAGCAGCCAAGGTACCGGGACTTGGGAGCAGTACTTC. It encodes CASSQGTGTWEQYF.